This is a list of T cell receptor beta chains from one sample in a study of human T cells and chemical hapten exposure. TCRdb itself ran the RACE reads through MiXCR, one entry per CDR3 protein. Of roughly 190,000 distinct CDR3 sequences in the sample, 20% to 25% are singletons; the top ten hold 6% to 8%. The sample in question was whole blood, obtained in connection with sensitization to the hapten diphenylcyclopropenone (DPC). These receptors all come from a woman between 50 and 59 years old with alopecia areata. Some clones in this sample may be carry-over from other donors' samples. CDR3s include the opening cysteine and the closing phenylalanine or tryptophan.

TRBV20-1	TRBJ2-7	CSARTLAVRSYEQYF
TRBV20-1	TRBJ2-7	CSARPPSGYEQYF
TRBV20-1	TRBJ2-1	CSAVTGTWASVEQFF
TRBV11-2	TRBJ1-1	CASSLINTEAFF
TRBV12-3/TRBV12-4	TRBJ2-3	CASFAGRTDTQYF
TRBV10-3	TRBJ2-5	CATGWTGQETQYF
TRBV20-1	TRBJ2-5	CSASKVAGGLETQYF
TRBV7-2	TRBJ2-5	CASSLAVGRRETQYF
TRBV28	TRBJ1-6	CATRLNNSPLHF
TRBV10-3	TRBJ1-1	CAISESWGTEAFF
TRBV15	TRBJ2-1	CATSREGRLAGGGGNEQFF
TRBV4-1	TRBJ2-1	CASSQSSGRSDEQFF
TRBV7-9	TRBJ1-1	CASSLKQGKTEAFF